The TCR beta chain described here comes from a study of cytomegalovirus exposure and HLA in healthy donors. Findings and caveats of the study: Within the data, a cluster of highly shared sequence variants was likely a sequencing artifact.

On this clone: Its antigen is not identified.

This CDR3 contains 14 residues. The V segment lost 6 bases and the J segment 4 bases; nucleotides outside the gene matches: 8. The germline CDR1 and CDR2 sequences are MNHEY and SMNVEV (reference sequence). The PCR ran on 60 Vbeta and 13 Jbeta primers. Here immunoSEQ multiplex PCR was the method, and the copy in TCRdb shows in-frame clones only, minus some. The profile shows over 85,000 clones, 70% to 80% of them singletons. The receptor was isolated from a male donor in good health and CMV-seropositive. The chain joins TRBV27 to TRBJ1-1, with TRBD1 identical over 7 bases. The sequencing sample was made of PBMCs. The chain's CDR3 is CASSLTGSGTEAFF. Here the CDR3 DNA reads TGTGCCAGCAGCCTGACAGGGTCTGGCACTGAAGCTTTCTTT.